The 18 T cell receptor beta chains below all came from one sample that was sequenced in a study of blood T cells in healthy people across ages. Using a J-beta primer mix together with a sample-barcoded 5' primer, a second PCR was run for roughly 6 to 12 cycles. Each CDR3 protein is one row after TCRdb ran MiXCR on the 5' RACE reads. The table records 750,000 to 950,000 distinct CDR3 sequences, around 24% of them present only once. These data also formed part of another study, on T cells of mothers and their children.

The sequenced material came from blood. Receptors were obtained from a boy under 18 in good health.

This clonotype has a handful of counts. The chain carries TRBV3-1 and TRBJ1-5; 10 positions match TRBD1. V lost 1 base to trimming and J lost 5 bases; unmatched junction nucleotides: 2. The length of the CDR3 is 15 residues. Germline-derived CDR1 and CDR2 are LGHDT and YNNKEL (reference sequence). CDR3 DNA sequence: TGTGCCAGCAGCCAAGGGGGGACAGGGGATCAGCCCCAGCATTTT. It codes for CASSQGGTGDQPQHF. Filled out from reference TRBV3-1 and TRBJ1-5, the complete variable domain reads DTAVSQTPKYLVTQMGNDKSIKCEQNLGHDTMYWYKQDSKKFLKIMFSYNNKELIINETVPNRFSPKSPDKAHLNLHINSLELGDSAVYFCASSQGGTGDQPQHFGDGTRLSIL.

The chain joins TRBV9 to TRBJ2-5, with TRBD2 as a possible D gene (7 bases). The better agreement between TRBJ2-7 and the DNA end casts doubt on the J call. The CDR3 loop spans 13 amino acids. Germline CDR1 reads SGDLS; CDR2 reads YYNGEE. In DNA, the CDR3 is TGTGCCAGCAGCGTAGAAGGGGGGGCCGAGCAGTACTTC. It is translated as CASSVEGGAEQYF.

This clonotype was recorded a few times. The genes are TRBV25-1 and TRBJ2-7; D gene uncertain. Trimming took 6 bases from V and 2 from J, leaving 11 bases between them. Per the germline V gene, CDR1 is MGHDK and CDR2 is SYGVNS. The CDR3 is 13 residues long. This CDR3 reads CASSPTVTYEQYF. The CDR3 DNA follows: TGTGCCAGCAGCCCGACTGTTACCTACGAGCAGTACTTC.

The rearrangement uses TRBV20-1 and TRBJ2-5, with TRBD1 identical over 10 bases. The tail of the sequence fits TRBJ2-1 better, so the J call may be wrong. Germline lookup yields CDR1 DFQATT and CDR2 SNEGSKA (reference sequence). CDR3 length: 13 residues. In DNA form, the CDR3 reads TGCAGTGCAACCCGGGACAGGGGTAACGAGCAGTTCTTC. Its protein is CSATRDRGNEQFF.

This clonotype showed up just a few times. The chain joins TRBV14 to TRBJ2-3; possibly TRBD2 for D (5 bases). Germline CDR1 is SGHDN and CDR2 is FVKESK. V was clipped by 5 bases and J by 0 bases, with 15 bases between them. This CDR3 spans 16 amino acids. CDR3 in amino acids: CASSKEEGVSTDTQYF. DNA of the CDR3: TGTGCCAGCAGCAAGGAGGAAGGCGTGAGCACAGATACGCAGTATTTT. The variable domain in full, with the rest retrieved from reference TRBV14 and TRBJ2-3, is EAGVTQFPSHSVIEKGQTVTLRCDPISGHDNLYWYRRVMGKEIKFLLHFVKESKQDESGMPNNRFLAERTGGTYSTLKVQPAELEDSGVYFCASSKEEGVSTDTQYFGPGTRLTVL.

The V and J genes are TRBV19 and TRBJ2-7, with 7 bases that match TRBD2. The CDR3 contains 13 residues. The germline CDR1 and CDR2 sequences are LNHDA and SQIVND (reference sequence). Trimming took 8 bases from V and 2 from J; bases not matched to a gene: 6. CDR3 nucleotide sequence: TGTGCCAGTCGCCGGGGGGAGGCCTACGAGCAGTACTTC. This codes for CASRRGEAYEQYF.

This clonotype was counted only a few times. V and J are TRBV19 and TRBJ2-5; a weak D match, TRBD2 (6 bases). CDR1 is LNHDA, CDR2 SQIVND, per germline (reference sequence). Trimming left V 7 bases short and J 2 bases short, with 11 bases between. The CDR3 consists of 13 residues. The CDR3, as DNA: TGTGCCAGTACGCGGGACCCGCAAGAGACCCAGTACTTC. Amino acids: CASTRDPQETQYF. The full variable domain, with the rest looked up from reference TRBV19 and TRBJ2-5, is DGGITQSPKYLFRKEGQNVTLSCEQNLNHDAMYWYRQDPGQGLRLIYYSQIVNDFQKGDIAEGYSVSREKKESFPLTVTSAQKNPTAFYLCASTRDPQETQYFGPGTRLLVL.

Ten or more counts support this clonotype. V and J are TRBV20-1 and TRBJ1-4, with 9 bases matching TRBD1. V lost 6 bases and J lost 8; bases outside the gene matches: 7. CDR1 and CDR2 from the germline V gene are DFQATT and SNEGSKA (reference sequence). The length of the CDR3 is 13 residues. The CDR3 protein is CSARGQGGEKLFF. CDR3 nucleotides: TGCAGTGCGCGGGGACAGGGTGGCGAAAAACTGTTTTTT.

The chain joins TRBV27 to TRBJ1-5, with 8 bases fitting TRBD1. Losses at the gene ends were 5 bases for V and 2 bases for J; bases not matched to a gene: 8. The CDR3 consists of 16 residues. Germline-derived CDR1 and CDR2 are MNHEY and SMNVEV (reference sequence). Here the CDR3 reads CASSRTGGLGNQPQHF. DNA of the CDR3: TGTGCCAGCAGTCGAACAGGGGGGCTTGGCAATCAGCCCCAGCATTTT.

CDR3 nucleotide sequence: TGTGCCAGCAGCTTAAGTCTCCGGGTAACGTACAATGAGCAGTTCTTC. The encoded protein is CASSLSLRVTYNEQFF. The chain employs TRBV7-9 and TRBJ2-5; D is undetermined. Gene TRBJ2-1 matches the end of the DNA better, so the J call may be wrong. The CDR3 is made up of 16 amino acids. Per the germline V gene, CDR1 is SEHNR and CDR2 is FQNEAQ (reference sequence).

V and J are TRBV5-1 and TRBJ2-5, with D maybe TRBD1 (6 bases). The CDR3 runs 14 residues. CDR1 is SGHRS, CDR2 YFSETQ, per germline. Trimming shortened V by 5 bases and J by 4 bases, and 15 bases separated the two germline ends. CDR3 in DNA: TGCGCCAGCAGTTCGGCTGCCAGGGGAGAGACCCAGTACTTC. Translating gives CASSSAARGETQYF.

This clonotype was counted a few times. The rearrangement joins TRBV19 to TRBJ1-3; D not certain. From germline, CDR1 is LNHDA and CDR2 SQIVND (reference sequence). The V end was cut by 9 bases, the J end by 2 bases, with 20 bases between. This CDR3 is 16 amino acids long. The CDR3 is CARPPGFLRPGNTIYF. Here the CDR3 DNA reads TGTGCCAGACCCCCGGGATTCCTTCGACCTGGAAACACCATATATTTT.

This clonotype appeared many times. The V call is TRBV27, the J call TRBJ1-4, with 8 bases fitting TRBD1. This CDR3 comprises 14 residues. With V trimmed by 5 bases and J by 4 bases, 3 bases remained unmatched. Looked up from germline, CDR1 is MNHEY and CDR2 is SMNVEV (reference sequence). The CDR3 spells CASSTGQGNEKLFF. Here the CDR3 DNA reads TGTGCCAGCAGTACCGGACAGGGTAATGAAAAACTGTTTTTT.

In its sample, this clonotype was seen a few times. The germline gene is not matched at one end of the junction; a read error may be the cause. The rearrangement links TRBV28 to TRBJ2-5; D gene uncertain. This CDR3 is 12 amino acids long. Germline values: CDR1 MDHEN, CDR2 SYDVKM. DNA for the CDR3: TGTGCCAGCAGTAGGTACCAAGGGACCCAGTACTTC. Translation gives CASSRYQGTQYF.

The DNA of the CDR3 is TGTGCCAGCAGCCCCGAGGGTGGGGATCTCCACTACAATGAGCAGTTCTTC. Translating it yields CASSPEGGDLHYNEQFF. The chain recombines TRBV7-9 with TRBJ2-1; a possible D gene is TRBD2 (5 bases). The V end lost 5 bases, the J end lost 3 bases, and 20 bases lay between the germline ends. CDR1 is SEHNR and CDR2 is FQNEAQ in the germline V gene (reference sequence). The CDR3 sequence is 17 residues long. Full variable domain (rest looked up from reference TRBV7-9 and TRBJ2-1): DTGVSQNPRHKITKRGQNVTFRCDPISEHNRLYWYRQTLGQGPEFLTYFQNEAQLEKSRLLSDRFSAERPKGSFSTLEIQRTEQGDSAMYLCASSPEGGDLHYNEQFFGPGTRLTVL.

This chain connects TRBV6-5 to TRBJ1-1, with D maybe TRBD1 (5 bases). The length of the CDR3 is 14 residues. The V end was cut by 5 bases, the J end by 2 bases, with 12 bases between. The germline V gene encodes CDR1 MNHEY and CDR2 SVGAGI. The CDR3 protein is CASSLQGSNTEAFF. In nucleotides, the CDR3 is TGTGCCAGCAGTCTGCAGGGCAGCAACACTGAAGCTTTCTTT.

The CDR3 sequence: CASSRVADQPQHF. The CDR3 DNA follows: TGTGCCAGCAGCAGGGTTGCAGATCAGCCCCAGCATTTT. The chain employs TRBV6-5 and TRBJ1-5; tentative D call: TRBD1 (5 bases). V lost 6 bases to trimming and J lost 5 bases, with 11 bases between them. The CDR3 extends over 13 amino acids. CDR1 and CDR2 (germline): MNHEY, SVGAGI.

This clonotype came up a few times. The chain employs TRBV6-1 and TRBJ1-4; TRBD1 is a possible D gene (6 bases). Germline CDR1 MNHNS, CDR2 SASEGT. This CDR3 contains 15 residues. Trimming took 7 bases from V and 7 from J, leaving 19 bases between them. The CDR3 loop reads CASTSHREWSEKLFF. CDR3 nucleotides: TGTGCCAGCACCTCCCACAGGGAGTGGAGTGAAAAACTGTTTTTT.